Listed below are T cell receptor beta chains from one sample, sequenced in a study of cytomegalovirus exposure and HLA in healthy donors. Profiling relied on immunoSEQ multiplex PCR, and the TCRdb table lists in-frame clones only, not all of them. The sample includes some 150,000 clones, roughly 79% seen only once; the top ten take 0.5% to 0.85%. Sequenced sample: PBMCs. The source of these receptors is a male donor in good health and CMV-seronegative. Both conserved end residues are part of each CDR3. D genes are given only for firm matches. Clone sizes are given selectively: once, few, many, or a class where the clone is expanded.

v_call	clone_size	j_call	d_call	cdr3_nt	cdr3_aa
TRBV5-1	.	TRBJ2-5	.	TGCGCCAGCAGCTTTGAAGCGGACCTAACCACCCAGTACTTC	CASSFEADLTTQYF
TRBV11-2	once	TRBJ2-5	TRBD2	TGTGCCAGCAGCTTAGGCGAGCGGGAACAAGAGACCCAGTACTTC	CASSLGEREQETQYF
TRBV10-3	.	TRBJ2-3	TRBD2	TGTGCCATCAGTGAGGGCCTAGCGGGAGCCACAGATACGCAGTATTTT	CAISEGLAGATDTQYF
TRBV10-3	.	TRBJ1-5	TRBD1	TGTGCCATACAGGGGGCTGGGGGCAATCAGCCCCAGCATTTT	CAIQGAGGNQPQHF
TRBV6-1	.	TRBJ1-3	.	TGTGCCAGCAGTGAGACAGGTACTGGAAACACCATATATTTT	CASSETGTGNTIYF
TRBV11-3	.	TRBJ2-1	TRBD2	TGTGCCAGCAGCTTAGATCCCGGGAGGGCCGTCAATGAGCAGTTCTTC	CASSLDPGRAVNEQFF
TRBV5-6	few	TRBJ2-4	.	TGTGCCAGCAGCCATGGACAGACTATAAACATTCAGTACTTC	CASSHGQTINIQYF
TRBV27	.	TRBJ1-2	TRBD1	TGTGCCAGCAGTACCGGACAGGGCCTCTATGGCTACACCTTC	CASSTGQGLYGYTF
TRBV5-5	.	TRBJ1-2	TRBD1	TGTGCCAGCAGCTTTCTTGGACAGGGGGACGGCTACACCTTC	CASSFLGQGDGYTF
TRBV18	.	TRBJ1-1	TRBD1	TGTGCCAGCTCACCGGACAGGAGGAACACTGAAGCTTTCTTT	CASSPDRRNTEAFF
TRBV5-1	.	TRBJ2-1	TRBD1	TGCGCCAGCAGCCGCACAGGGGACAGCTCCTACAATGAGCAGTTCTTC	CASSRTGDSSYNEQFF
TRBV2	.	TRBJ1-1	TRBD1	TGTGCCAGCAGCCGGACAGGGGGCAACACTGAAGCTTTCTTT	CASSRTGGNTEAFF
TRBV7-9	.	TRBJ2-7	.	TGTGCCAGCAGCTTAAAGTCCAGCGGCCACGAGCAGTACTTC	CASSLKSSGHEQYF
TRBV19	.	TRBJ2-7	TRBD1	TGTGCCAGTAGTAGACAGGGGGCGAAGGACGAGCAGTACTTC	CASSRQGAKDEQYF
TRBV6-5	.	TRBJ2-7	TRBD2	TGTGCCAGCAGTTCGGGACTAGCGGGGGGGCCGGGGGAGCAGTACTTC	CASSSGLAGGPGEQYF
TRBV6-4	.	TRBJ2-1	TRBD2	TGTGCCAGCAGTGAGACTAGCGGGGGGTACAATGAGCAGTTCTTC	CASSETSGGYNEQFF
TRBV18	.	TRBJ2-7	TRBD2	TGTGCCAGCTCACCATTCGCGGGGGGGGGTGAAGAGCAGTACTTC	CASSPFAGGGEEQYF
TRBV5-6	few	TRBJ2-5	.	TGTGCCAGCAGCTTGGGCAGGGGCCGGGAGACCCAGTACTTC	CASSLGRGRETQYF
TRBV2	.	TRBJ2-2	.	TGTGCCAGCAGCATCAGCAGGGCCGGGGAGCTGTTTTTT	CASSISRAGELFF
TRBV7-9	.	TRBJ2-5	TRBD1	TGTTCCAGCAGCTTATTTGGGACAGGCGGGGTACTACAAGAGACCCAGTACTTC	CSSSLFGTGGVLQETQYF
TRBV5-1	.	TRBJ2-1	TRBD2	TGCGCCAGCGGACATTCTAAGACTAGCCTTTACAATGAGCAGTTCTTC	CASGHSKTSLYNEQFF
TRBV11-3	few	TRBJ1-1	.	TGTGCCAGCAGCCCCCGGGGGTCGGGGAAGACTTTCTTT	CASSPRGSGKTFF
TRBV19	.	TRBJ2-1	TRBD2	TGTGCCAGTAGTGCCGGACTAGCGGGGGGCTCGCAGAGCTCCTACAATGAGCAGTTCTTC	CASSAGLAGGSQSSYNEQFF
TRBV7-2	.	TRBJ2-1	TRBD2	TGTGCCAGCAGCTTAGATGGGACTAGTCTATACAATGAGCAGTTCTTC	CASSLDGTSLYNEQFF
TRBV6-5	.	TRBJ1-3	.	TGTGCCAGCAGTCCACGCGTTAGAGGAAACACCATATATTTT	CASSPRVRGNTIYF
TRBV6-5	.	TRBJ2-5	.	TGTGCCAGCAGGCGGGGATTAGCCCCGGGGGAGACCCAGTACTTC	CASRRGLAPGETQYF
TRBV6-1	.	TRBJ2-7	TRBD1	TGTGCCAGCAGTAGGGACAGGAACTACGAGCAGTACTTC	CASSRDRNYEQYF